This is a list of T cell receptor beta chains from one sample in a study of cytomegalovirus exposure and HLA in healthy donors. Profiled with immunoSEQ multiplex PCR; TCRdb holds only in-frame clones, not every one. This sample has 160,000 or so clones; approximately 89% occur once, and the top ten carry under 3.5%. The specimen was PBMCs. These receptors all come from a man younger than 35 in good health and CMV-seropositive. Both conserved end residues are part of each CDR3. Each record gives: CDR3 DNA, CDR3 protein, V gene, D gene, J gene, clone size. The D gene is left open where the match is weak. The size entry is marked missing in some rows and otherwise reads once, few, many or a size class.

CDR3 DNA: TGTGCCAGTAGTGTTCAGACAGGAGATGCCTACGAGCAGTACTTC
CDR3 protein: CASSVQTGDAYEQYF
V gene: TRBV19
D gene: .
J gene: TRBJ2-7
clone size: .

CDR3 DNA: TGTGCCAGCAGCTTAGGCTCAGGGCTTACTGAGCAGTACTTC
CDR3 protein: CASSLGSGLTEQYF
V gene: TRBV7-6
D gene: .
J gene: TRBJ2-7
clone size: .

CDR3 DNA: TGTGCCAGTAGCCCCGGCCATCGGGACGAGCAGTACTTC
CDR3 protein: CASSPGHRDEQYF
V gene: TRBV6-5
D gene: .
J gene: TRBJ2-7
clone size: .

CDR3 DNA: TGCAGCGTTAGGGGGATCTACGAGCAGTACTTC
CDR3 protein: CSVRGIYEQYF
V gene: TRBV29-1
D gene: .
J gene: TRBJ2-7
clone size: .

CDR3 DNA: TGCGCCAGCAGTCAATCGGGTAGCGGTCGCCCCTACGAGCAGTACTTC
CDR3 protein: CASSQSGSGRPYEQYF
V gene: TRBV23-1
D gene: .
J gene: TRBJ2-7
clone size: .

CDR3 DNA: TGTGCCACCAGCAGAGATAGGGGGCGGGATCAGCCCCAGCATTTT
CDR3 protein: CATSRDRGRDQPQHF
V gene: TRBV15
D gene: TRBD1
J gene: TRBJ1-5
clone size: few

CDR3 DNA: TGCGCCAGCAGCCAAGATTACGGCAGGGATGCCGAGCAGTACTTC
CDR3 protein: CASSQDYGRDAEQYF
V gene: TRBV4-3
D gene: .
J gene: TRBJ2-7
clone size: .

CDR3 DNA: TGTGCCACCAGCAGCCGGGGAGTCTCCTACGAGCAGTACTTC
CDR3 protein: CATSSRGVSYEQYF
V gene: TRBV15
D gene: .
J gene: TRBJ2-7
clone size: .

CDR3 DNA: TGCGCCAGCAGCTTGGGGCAGTCCGGGGAGCTGTTTTTT
CDR3 protein: CASSLGQSGELFF
V gene: TRBV5-1
D gene: .
J gene: TRBJ2-2
clone size: few

CDR3 DNA: TGTGCCAGCAAAACCGGCAGGGTGGATCGTGGCTACACCTTC
CDR3 protein: CASKTGRVDRGYTF
V gene: TRBV6-1
D gene: .
J gene: TRBJ1-2
clone size: .

CDR3 DNA: TGTGCCATCAGAGTACAGGGTGCCTACGAGCAGTACTTC
CDR3 protein: CAIRVQGAYEQYF
V gene: TRBV10-3
D gene: .
J gene: TRBJ2-7
clone size: once

CDR3 DNA: TGTGCCAGCAGTGACGTCGGGCAAGAGACCCAGTACTTC
CDR3 protein: CASSDVGQETQYF
V gene: TRBV2
D gene: .
J gene: TRBJ2-5
clone size: many

CDR3 DNA: TGTGCCAGTAGTATAGATCGGGGGACAGACGGCTACACCTTC
CDR3 protein: CASSIDRGTDGYTF
V gene: TRBV19
D gene: TRBD1
J gene: TRBJ1-2
clone size: .

CDR3 DNA: TGTGCCAGCACACCGACAGGGCGGGTTGGGGACTATGGCTACACCTTC
CDR3 protein: CASTPTGRVGDYGYTF
V gene: TRBV6-6
D gene: TRBD1
J gene: TRBJ1-2
clone size: .

CDR3 DNA: TGTGCCAGCAGCTTAGCAGGGCCTAGCACAGATACGCAGTATTTT
CDR3 protein: CASSLAGPSTDTQYF
V gene: TRBV11-2
D gene: .
J gene: TRBJ2-3
clone size: .

CDR3 DNA: TGCGCCAGCAGCCAGGACAGGGGATTCAACACTGAAGCTTTCTTT
CDR3 protein: CASSQDRGFNTEAFF
V gene: TRBV4-3
D gene: TRBD1
J gene: TRBJ1-1
clone size: .

CDR3 DNA: TGTGCCAGCAGCCTGGGGAGTGGGAGAGATCAGCCCCAGCATTTT
CDR3 protein: CASSLGSGRDQPQHF
V gene: TRBV4-2
D gene: .
J gene: TRBJ1-5
clone size: .

CDR3 DNA: TGTGCCAGCAGCTTAGGGACTAGCGGTTACACAGATACGCAGTATTTT
CDR3 protein: CASSLGTSGYTDTQYF
V gene: TRBV7-2
D gene: TRBD2
J gene: TRBJ2-3
clone size: .

CDR3 DNA: TGTGCCAGCAGCGTCGGGGGGACGCGTGACGAGCAGTACTTC
CDR3 protein: CASSVGGTRDEQYF
V gene: TRBV7-9
D gene: TRBD2
J gene: TRBJ2-7
clone size: few

CDR3 DNA: TGTGCCAGCAGCTCCAATCGGAACAGGGTAGGCGAGCAGTACTTC
CDR3 protein: CASSSNRNRVGEQYF
V gene: TRBV7-2
D gene: .
J gene: TRBJ2-7
clone size: .

CDR3 DNA: TGTGCCAGCAGTGGAGGGGGGGACAATGAGCAGTTCTTC
CDR3 protein: CASSGGGDNEQFF
V gene: TRBV9
D gene: .
J gene: TRBJ2-1
clone size: .

CDR3 DNA: TGTGCCAGCAGCCCGGGGGTCACTAGCGCCTCTGGGGGGGAGACCCAGTACTTC
CDR3 protein: CASSPGVTSASGGETQYF
V gene: TRBV7-8
D gene: TRBD2
J gene: TRBJ2-5
clone size: few

CDR3 DNA: TGTGCCAGCCGGAGGGGGGGCCTAGAGACCCAGTACTTC
CDR3 protein: CASRRGGLETQYF
V gene: TRBV18
D gene: .
J gene: TRBJ2-5
clone size: .

CDR3 DNA: TGTGCCAGCAGCTCCTCCCCCCAGATAACTCAGTACTTC
CDR3 protein: CASSSSPQITQYF
V gene: TRBV6-5
D gene: .
J gene: TRBJ2-4
clone size: .

CDR3 DNA: TGTGCCAGCAGTGCCGTGGGCGGGGTAAAAAACATTCAGTACTTC
CDR3 protein: CASSAVGGVKNIQYF
V gene: TRBV25-1
D gene: .
J gene: TRBJ2-4
clone size: .

CDR3 DNA: TGTGCCATCAGTGGGCTCAATGAGCAGTTCTTC
CDR3 protein: CAISGLNEQFF
V gene: TRBV10-3
D gene: .
J gene: TRBJ2-1
clone size: .

CDR3 DNA: TGTGCCAGCAGCCCAATAAGGGGCTCTGGGGCCAACGTCCTGACTTTC
CDR3 protein: CASSPIRGSGANVLTF
V gene: TRBV7-9
D gene: .
J gene: TRBJ2-6
clone size: .

CDR3 DNA: TGTGCCAGCAGCCAGCTGACTAGCGGGCGCGCAGATACGCAGTATTTT
CDR3 protein: CASSQLTSGRADTQYF
V gene: TRBV4-2
D gene: TRBD2
J gene: TRBJ2-3
clone size: once

CDR3 DNA: TGCGCCAGCAGCTACCGGGACAGGGGACAAGAGACCCAGTACTTC
CDR3 protein: CASSYRDRGQETQYF
V gene: TRBV5-1
D gene: TRBD1
J gene: TRBJ2-5
clone size: .

CDR3 DNA: TGCGCCAGCAGCCCGGAACTAACAGGGGTATTAGGCTACACCTTC
CDR3 protein: CASSPELTGVLGYTF
V gene: TRBV4-3
D gene: TRBD1
J gene: TRBJ1-2
clone size: .

CDR3 DNA: TGTGCCTGGACCCTTGGGGGGGCTGGTTCACCCCTCCACTTT
CDR3 protein: CAWTLGGAGSPLHF
V gene: TRBV30
D gene: .
J gene: TRBJ1-6
clone size: .

CDR3 DNA: TGTGCCAGCAGTTACCCGAGCGGAAGCGGCACCGGGGAGCTGTTTTTT
CDR3 protein: CASSYPSGSGTGELFF
V gene: TRBV6-6
D gene: .
J gene: TRBJ2-2
clone size: .

CDR3 DNA: TGTGCCAGCCTTCTAGCTAGCGCGTACAATGAGCAGTTCTTC
CDR3 protein: CASLLASAYNEQFF
V gene: TRBV28
D gene: .
J gene: TRBJ2-1
clone size: once

CDR3 DNA: TGTGCCAGCAGACAGGGGGAGAATTCACCCCTCCACTTT
CDR3 protein: CASRQGENSPLHF
V gene: TRBV6-4
D gene: TRBD1
J gene: TRBJ1-6
clone size: .

CDR3 DNA: TGTGCCAGCAGACCGGACAGGCAAAGCTCTGGAAACACCATATATTTT
CDR3 protein: CASRPDRQSSGNTIYF
V gene: TRBV28
D gene: TRBD1
J gene: TRBJ1-3
clone size: .

CDR3 DNA: TGCGCCAGCAGCCAAGATCCGGGACAGAACTATAATTCACCCCTCCACTTT
CDR3 protein: CASSQDPGQNYNSPLHF
V gene: TRBV4-1
D gene: TRBD1
J gene: TRBJ1-6
clone size: .

CDR3 DNA: TGTGCCAGCAGTGGTGGGACAGGGAACCAAGAGACCCAGTACTTC
CDR3 protein: CASSGGTGNQETQYF
V gene: TRBV6-1
D gene: TRBD1
J gene: TRBJ2-5
clone size: once

CDR3 DNA: TGTGCCAGCAGCTTTGGACAGTTGGACGGCTACACCTTC
CDR3 protein: CASSFGQLDGYTF
V gene: TRBV7-9
D gene: .
J gene: TRBJ1-2
clone size: .

CDR3 DNA: TGTGCCAGTAGCGAGGGGGGGGAGGATGAGCAGTTCTTC
CDR3 protein: CASSEGGEDEQFF
V gene: TRBV19
D gene: .
J gene: TRBJ2-1
clone size: .

CDR3 DNA: TGCGCCAGCAGCCCCCGGACTTCTGCCTCCTACGAGCAGTACTTC
CDR3 protein: CASSPRTSASYEQYF
V gene: TRBV5-1
D gene: .
J gene: TRBJ2-7
clone size: .

CDR3 DNA: TGCGCCAGCAGCGCGGGGCCAGGGAACACTGAAGCTTTCTTT
CDR3 protein: CASSAGPGNTEAFF
V gene: TRBV5-1
D gene: .
J gene: TRBJ1-1
clone size: .

CDR3 DNA: TGTGCCAGCAGCTTGTTGCTACTAGCGGGAGGGGTTGACAATGAGCAGTTCTTC
CDR3 protein: CASSLLLLAGGVDNEQFF
V gene: TRBV5-5
D gene: TRBD2
J gene: TRBJ2-1
clone size: once

CDR3 DNA: TGTGCCAGCAGCTTAATCGGAGAAGATGAGCAGTTCTTC
CDR3 protein: CASSLIGEDEQFF
V gene: TRBV7-9
D gene: .
J gene: TRBJ2-1
clone size: .

CDR3 DNA: TGTGCCAGCAGCTTATCAGGGTGGCACATTCAGTACTTC
CDR3 protein: CASSLSGWHIQYF
V gene: TRBV13
D gene: .
J gene: TRBJ2-4
clone size: once

CDR3 DNA: TGTGCCAGTAGCCAGGGGTCCAGTAATGAAAAACTGTTTTTT
CDR3 protein: CASSQGSSNEKLFF
V gene: TRBV19
D gene: .
J gene: TRBJ1-4
clone size: once

CDR3 DNA: TGTGCCAGCAGCCAGGAGTCCAGCGGCCGCGGCTACACCTTC
CDR3 protein: CASSQESSGRGYTF
V gene: TRBV4-2
D gene: .
J gene: TRBJ1-2
clone size: .

CDR3 DNA: TGTGCCAGCAGTTTATCAAACTCGGCAGCGAACAATCAGCCCCAGCATTTT
CDR3 protein: CASSLSNSAANNQPQHF
V gene: TRBV28
D gene: .
J gene: TRBJ1-5
clone size: .

CDR3 DNA: TGTGCCAGCAGCTTAGGCCTTCCATCCGGGGAGGAAAAACTGTTTTTT
CDR3 protein: CASSLGLPSGEEKLFF
V gene: TRBV7-8
D gene: .
J gene: TRBJ1-4
clone size: .

CDR3 DNA: TGTGCCAGCAGCCCCCCCGCTCAGGGTGAGCAGTTCTTC
CDR3 protein: CASSPPAQGEQFF
V gene: TRBV7-9
D gene: .
J gene: TRBJ2-1
clone size: .

CDR3 DNA: TGTGCCAGCAGGATAGCGGGAGCTTACTCCTACAATGAGCAGTTCTTC
CDR3 protein: CASRIAGAYSYNEQFF
V gene: TRBV27
D gene: TRBD2
J gene: TRBJ2-1
clone size: .

CDR3 DNA: TGCGCCAGCAGCCAAGATGTGTCTGGGCAGGGTGGAAACACCATATATTTT
CDR3 protein: CASSQDVSGQGGNTIYF
V gene: TRBV4-3
D gene: .
J gene: TRBJ1-3
clone size: once

CDR3 DNA: TGTGCCAGCAGCCGGGGACAGGAATATGGCTACACCTTC
CDR3 protein: CASSRGQEYGYTF
V gene: TRBV7-9
D gene: TRBD1
J gene: TRBJ1-2
clone size: .

CDR3 DNA: TGCAGTGCTAGGACAGACTTTGAAGCTTTCTTT
CDR3 protein: CSARTDFEAFF
V gene: TRBV20-1
D gene: .
J gene: TRBJ1-1
clone size: .

CDR3 DNA: TGTGCCAGCAGTTACTTGTTGGCGGGAGGCAATGAGCAGTTCTTC
CDR3 protein: CASSYLLAGGNEQFF
V gene: TRBV6-5
D gene: TRBD2
J gene: TRBJ2-1
clone size: .

CDR3 DNA: TGTGCCAGCAGCCAAGGGGGCGTCGGTGGCTACACCTTC
CDR3 protein: CASSQGGVGGYTF
V gene: TRBV4-2
D gene: .
J gene: TRBJ1-2
clone size: .

CDR3 DNA: TGTGCCAGCAGCCCAAGAGAGTACGCGAGCTCCTACGAGCAGTACTTC
CDR3 protein: CASSPREYASSYEQYF
V gene: TRBV9
D gene: .
J gene: TRBJ2-7
clone size: .

CDR3 DNA: TGTGCCAGCACCCTAGGACAGGGGTTTTACGAGCAGTACTTC
CDR3 protein: CASTLGQGFYEQYF
V gene: TRBV6-1
D gene: TRBD1
J gene: TRBJ2-7
clone size: .